These T cell receptor beta chains were read from a single sample in a study of cytomegalovirus exposure and HLA in healthy donors. Sequenced by immunoSEQ multiplex PCR; TCRdb stores in-frame clones only, minus some. The top ten hold 9.5% to 10% of the sample, which has some 170,000 clones, around four fifths seen once. The sample comprised PBMCs. These receptors all come from a man aged 18 to 30 in good health and CMV-seropositive. CDR3s include the opening cysteine and the closing phenylalanine or tryptophan. A D gene is named only where the DNA matches it firmly. Some rows mark clone size as missing; the rest say once, few, many or name a class of expanded clone.

j_call clone_size v_call d_call cdr3_aa cdr3_nt
TRBJ1-1 NA TRBV5-1 NA CASSWEVNTEAFF TGCGCCAGCAGCTGGGAGGTGAACACTGAAGCTTTCTTT
TRBJ1-2 NA TRBV30 NA CAWGDLGLINRDGYTF TGTGCCTGGGGCGACCTTGGACTCATTAATCGGGATGGCTACACCTTC
TRBJ2-3 NA TRBV15 NA CATSRDRGLADTQYF TGTGCCACCAGCAGAGATAGGGGGTTAGCAGATACGCAGTATTTT
TRBJ1-2 NA TRBV7-9 NA CASRGQSPNYGYTF TGTGCCAGCAGAGGACAGAGCCCTAACTATGGCTACACCTTC
TRBJ2-3 NA TRBV5-1 NA CASSQKVPDTQYF TGCGCCAGCAGCCAGAAAGTCCCAGATACGCAGTATTTT
TRBJ1-2 NA TRBV19 TRBD1 CASSIRQGQSGYTF TGTGCCAGTAGTATCCGACAGGGTCAGAGTGGCTACACCTTC
TRBJ1-2 once TRBV4-1 NA CASSQDSSGYYGYTF TGCGCCAGCAGCCAAGATAGTAGCGGATACTATGGCTACACCTTC
TRBJ2-1 NA TRBV7-2 TRBD2 CASSVSGLAGVSYNEQFF TGTGCCAGCAGCGTATCGGGACTAGCGGGAGTCTCCTACAATGAGCAGTTCTTC
TRBJ1-3 few TRBV11-2 NA CASSLAAGGLMDTIYF TGTGCCAGCAGCCTGGCAGCGGGGGGCTTAATGGACACCATATATTTT
TRBJ2-7 NA TRBV5-4 NA CASSFTGTAYEQYF TGTGCCAGCAGCTTCACCGGGACTGCCTACGAGCAGTACTTC
TRBJ1-4 once TRBV4-2 NA CASSQDSFPGVPYNEKLFF TGTGCCAGCAGCCAAGATTCGTTTCCAGGTGTCCCATATAATGAAAAACTGTTTTTT
TRBJ1-3 few TRBV28 NA CASSLSGNTIYF TGTGCCAGCAGTTTAAGCGGAAACACCATATATTTT
TRBJ2-7 NA TRBV7-3 TRBD1 CASSSGQGNEQYF TGTGCCAGCAGCTCGGGACAGGGGAACGAGCAGTACTTC
TRBJ2-7 NA TRBV5-1 TRBD2 CASSLALAGNEQYF TGCGCCAGCAGCTTGGCCCTAGCGGGAAACGAGCAGTACTTC
TRBJ2-3 NA TRBV19 NA CASSPIFTDTQYF TGTGCCAGTAGTCCTATTTTCACAGATACGCAGTATTTT
TRBJ2-1 NA TRBV7-3 NA CASSTDSNEQFF TGTGCCAGCAGCACAGATAGCAATGAGCAGTTCTTC
TRBJ1-1 NA TRBV4-1 NA CASSHPGTRNTEAFF TGCGCCAGCAGCCACCCCGGGACACGGAACACTGAAGCTTTCTTT
TRBJ1-2 few TRBV6-4 TRBD1 CASSDSNRGRGYGYTF TGTGCCAGCAGTGACTCGAACAGGGGAAGAGGCTATGGCTACACCTTC
TRBJ1-4 NA TRBV6-6 TRBD1 CASSPWTGGYEKLFF TGTGCCAGCAGTCCCTGGACAGGGGGCTATGAAAAACTGTTTTTT
TRBJ2-6 NA TRBV6-5 NA CASRLQGSGANVLTF TGTGCCAGCAGATTGCAGGGGTCCGGGGCCAACGTCCTGACTTTC
TRBJ1-5 NA TRBV19 NA CASSILDRNHQPQHF TGTGCCAGTAGTATCTTAGACAGGAACCATCAGCCCCAGCATTTT
TRBJ1-1 NA TRBV10-2 NA CASSDYAGGTEAFF TGCGCCAGCAGTGATTATGCCGGAGGCACTGAAGCTTTCTTT
TRBJ2-7 NA TRBV7-9 TRBD1 CASSFEPTGRYF TGTGCCAGCAGCTTTGAACCGACAGGGAGGTACTTC
TRBJ2-1 NA TRBV6-6 NA CASSYGTPSYNEQFF TGTGCCAGCAGTTATGGTACACCATCCTACAATGAGCAGTTCTTC
TRBJ2-2 NA TRBV10-1 NA CASSEQGGAGELFF TGCGCCAGCAGTGAACAGGGAGGGGCCGGGGAGCTGTTTTTT
TRBJ1-4 NA TRBV2 NA CASHSGKTNEKLFF TGTGCCAGTCATTCCGGGAAGACTAATGAAAAACTGTTTTTT
TRBJ2-2 NA TRBV5-1 NA CASRMGGPWTGELFF TGCGCCAGCAGGATGGGGGGGCCGTGGACCGGGGAGCTGTTTTTT
TRBJ2-7 once TRBV10-1 TRBD1 CASSDGRTGGYEQYF TGCGCCAGCAGTGATGGCCGGACAGGGGGCTACGAGCAGTACTTC
TRBJ2-3 NA TRBV5-1 NA CASSLMGGPGDTQYF TGCGCCAGCAGCTTAATGGGGGGGCCGGGAGATACGCAGTATTTT
TRBJ2-7 NA TRBV5-4 NA CASSSSTPYEQYF TGTGCCAGCAGCTCGAGCACCCCCTACGAGCAGTACTTC
TRBJ2-7 NA TRBV7-6 NA CASSSLITGEEQYF TGTGCCAGCAGCTCCCTAATCACGGGGGAAGAGCAGTACTTC
TRBJ1-2 NA TRBV15 TRBD1 CATSRDMGQTMYGYTF TGTGCCACCAGCAGGGACATGGGACAGACTATGTACGGCTACACCTTC
TRBJ2-1 NA TRBV30 TRBD2 CAFDGGGGNEQFF TGTGCCTTTGACGGCGGGGGGGGAAATGAGCAGTTCTTC